Below, one T cell receptor beta chain is given with its context. This clonotype was counted a few times. Its antigen has not been determined. There are no base qualities to consult, and no much larger clone falls within one base. All donors were healthy Caucasians. The twin cohort consisted of three pairs of female monozygotic twins, all aged about 18 to 29 years. Peripheral blood mononuclear cells were the source from which RNA for the TCR libraries was isolated. CDR3 length: 16 amino acids, cysteine to phenylalanine. Here the CDR3 DNA is all that survives: 48 bases in frame from base 1. V lost 10 bases and J lost 4 bases, and the count of bases not matched to a germline gene is 14. In the germline V gene (reference sequence), CDR1 corresponds to SEHNR and CDR2 to FQNEAQ. The method behind the library was 5' RACE. Instrument on record: Illumina HiSeq 2000. Template switching added a universal primer binding site, and the final cDNA carried a unique molecular identifier that allowed TCR cDNA molecules to be counted accurately. Specific primers in the conserved constant-segment region were used to synthesize first-strand cDNA for TCR alpha and beta chains. To control for contamination, every cDNA library carried two barcodes: a SMART-Mk sample barcode plus Illumina barcodes. TruSeq adapter sequences along with Illumina sample barcodes were introduced in two successive PCR steps. The TCR alpha and beta cDNA libraries were sequenced on the Illumina HiSeq platform using custom primers. The original methods were these. Unique molecular identifiers were extracted from raw reads with MiGEC, and CDR3 positions were determined with MiXCR. Recombination models were inferred per individual with the repgenHMM and IGoR tools using an EM algorithm. Shared clonotypes were analyzed with the tcR package in R, and sharing was normalized by the product of cloneset sizes. Out-of-frame nonproductive sequences were analyzed to study raw recombination free of thymic and clonal selection effects. The public reads were reprocessed in TCRdb via fastp at Q25 and MiXCR, keeping in-frame beta chains. When rows share a CDR3 protein, they turn into one entry using the most common DNA and genes. In this record, the V and J calls reflect TCRdb's handling and not the investigators' own analysis. The sample includes 690,000 or so distinct CDR3 sequences, with less than 10% observed a single time. 0.85% to 1% of the sample lies in the top ten.

The data belong to a study of identical twins (dated by TCRdb to the mid-2010s). About the full investigation: To test whether fetal clonotypes persist, the study used deep sequencing on TCR alpha and beta repertoires from monozygotic twins, unrelated adults of various ages, and cord blood. To rule out contamination, the twin experiments were replicated at different times with different library preparation protocols.

What the study reported, not specific to this receptor: Fewer insertions were carried by abundant cord blood beta clonotypes; a weaker similar trend was observed in young adult naive repertoires, while no such trend was observed in memory repertoires. Zero-insertion analyses could be partly confounded by invariant T cells such as MAIT and iNKT, though diverse VJ usage argued against such confounding for most clonotypes. Because the same donors could not be followed over many years, the conclusions depended on cross-sectional statistical analysis. Excess twin sharing in beta out-of-frame sequences was weaker because fewer shared sequences lowered the signal-to-noise ratio. Compared with coincidental sharing between unrelated individuals, out-of-frame TCR alpha sequences shared between twins had an excess of sequences with low generation probability. Recombination models systematically underestimated out-of-frame TCR alpha sharing in monozygotic twins but agreed with sharing between unrelated individuals.

The same data also contributed to another study, on yellow fever vaccine responses in identical twins. The second investigation adds: According to the authors, in identical twins the way T cells responded to vaccination appeared partly convergent and partly personalized. The study precisely tracked vaccine-responding T cell clones in identical twins.

Sequencing was performed on PBMCs. This chain joins TRBV7-9 to TRBJ2-3, with 10 middle bases fitting TRBD2. The clonotype was recovered from a woman in her late teens or twenties in good health. The bases read TGTGCCACCCTCCCCCTAGCGGGAGATGCGGCAGATACGCAGTATTTT. Its amino acids are CATLPLAGDAADTQYF.